This T cell receptor (beta chain) is from a study of CXCR3-negative and CXCR3-positive naive CD8 T cells. Study conclusions and caveats: Each naive subset displayed comparably high diversity, whereas memory CD8+ cells displayed much lower diversity. For CXCR3-positive naive cells, TRB CDR3s were more hydrophobic than those of CXCR3-negative naive cells. Upon cryopreservation, CXCR3 expression partially decreased, and most assays used fresh PBMCs.

The authors gated naive CD8+ T cells as CD45RO-CCR7+CD27+CD95-. Germline loops: CDR1 SQVTM, CDR2 ANQGSEA. The CDR3 extends over 11 amino acids. The method, 5' RACE with UMI labels, was used to prepare the TRB cDNA libraries. No DNA is given; TCRdb re-called the 5' RACE reads and lists each CDR3 protein once. The sample table sets out about 62,000 distinct CDR3 sequences. About this clonotype itself: Its specificity is unknown.

The receptor was isolated from a human donor in good health. Some clones in this sample may be carry-over from other donors' samples. The rearrangement uses TRBV29-1 and TRBJ1-2. Specimen: naive CXCR3- CD8+ T cells from blood. This sample's subset: CD45RO-CCR7+CD27+CD95- naive CD8+ T cells lacking CXCR3 (TNR3-). CDR3 residues: CSVDSDYGYTF.